Sequencing of this TCR beta chain was carried out in a study of long-term antiretroviral therapy in people with HIV (dated by TCRdb to 2022 to 2024). As for the study more broadly: The earliest samples were collected approximately a decade before the 2015 WHO recommendation for immediate ART, a period when ART was typically delayed until CD4 counts fell. Among the approximately 27 participants with HIV, around ten were female. A total of 192 cryopreserved PBMC samples were contributed to the cohort by 30 adults with confirmed HIV infection, with samples collected serially over a mean of around 6 years (range 1-12). Whether ART initiation and durable HIV suppression were associated with changes in peripheral blood TRB repertoire composition and diversity was tested in a retrospective serial study. No cross-contamination during QIAcube processing was seen in test extractions of a monoclonal T-cell line run alongside around 34 polyclonal samples.

The immunoSEQ hsTCRB v3.0 assay was used at survey level resolution to sequence the TRB variable region. A depth of about 35,000-55,000 T-cell genomes per sample was targeted for TRB sequencing. Pooled TRB libraries were sequenced on an Illumina MiSeq with a v3 150-cycle kit. As for the authors' bioinformatics: Repertoire analysis was run in R within a reproducible Nextflow workflow that covered QC, data transformation and analysis. LymphoSeq2, an R package for AIRR-Seq data exploration, was used to implement custom analyses. After excluding a handful of samples that yielded fewer than 5000 total TRB sequences, some 180 HIV repertoires remained for analysis. Of the roughly 190 retained HIV repertoires, over 55 were collected before and 129 after ART initiation. Repertoires were downsampled to 5000 TRB nucleotide sequences, with summary statistics averaged over 100 downsampling iterations. Only TRB sequences with CDR3 regions of at least seven amino acids were retained for analysis. A Shannon entropy-derived clonality score and the Gini coefficient were used to measure diversity. In the repertoire networks, any two of the top 5000 CDR3 amino acid sequences were linked whenever the two sequences differed by an edit distance of one. For TRB CDR3 amino acid sequences, GLIPH2 was used to predict antigen specificity groups and MHC restriction. To flag known CMV, EBV, HIV or tissue antigen associations, CDR3 amino acid sequences were matched against VDJdb and McPAS-TCR. Pre-ART, post-ART and control groups were compared with Wilcoxon signed-rank tests and Holm-Bonferroni correction. TCRdb carries this immuneACCESS record with in-frame sequences only. Its versions omit some clonotypes, under half of them owing to an unresolved V gene in the studies checked, with the rest unexplained. The V and J calls and the clone size are those of that table, but D and trimming were determined from the DNA. The sample yields approximately 30,000 clones; roughly 84% were counted once. The ten largest account for over 9% of the sample.

About this clone itself: Its antigen remains unidentified. The record has no base qualities; no much larger clone is one base away.

The research as a whole found: No data were available on ART adherence, viral resistance or therapy changes, limiting inferences about post-ART repertoire changes. Because cell numbers in pre-ART samples were limited, unsorted PBMC were profiled instead of sorted CD4+ and CD8+ T cells. Owing to limited PBMC availability, only the TCR beta chain was sequenced, without alpha chain pairing. HIV repertoires had narrower CDR3 length ranges than controls, and the network structure suggested an antigen-experienced repertoire that shifted only slightly toward naive after ART. ART initiation was associated with a significant increase in TRB diversity, but diversity stayed significantly below transplant donor controls even after long-term ART. Expanded TRB clones identified before ART initiation dominated the repertoire at all time points, although this dominance fluctuated and declined in many PLHIV after ART. The samples were dated from the mid-2000s to the late 2010s, and the ART regimens that were used may be less effective than current ART regimens.

V is clipped by 6 bases and J by 2 bases, and the sequence between their germline boundaries is 15 bases long. As encoded in the germline V gene (reference sequence), CDR1 is MNHEY while CDR2 is SMNVEV. The CDR3 starts with the cysteine, ends with the phenylalanine, and has 15 residues. Solely the CDR3 DNA is kept, with 45 bases framed from the first base. Participants were included only if at least one PBMC sample before ART initiation and at least two post-ART samples were available. All participants with HIV were treated in the United States of America. Before DNA extraction, cryopreserved samples of roughly 0.9-11 million PBMC were thawed and washed. At the time of the earliest PBMC sample, participants with HIV were aged between roughly 20 and 54 years. PBMC samples were contributed by each participant from 1-4 timepoints before ART initiation and 2-8 timepoints after ART initiation, with a median of 7 samples. For every participant, serial HIV viral load, CD4+ T-cell count, ART history and demographic data were obtained. Genomic DNA was extracted from unsorted PBMC with a Qiagen kit on a QIAcube, with processing performed in batches of 12 samples.

The rearranged chain carries TRBV27 and TRBJ2-3; the D region possibly corresponds to TRBD2 (6 bases align). The sequence came from a man younger than 45 with HIV. This specimen was unsorted PBMCs, taken 2.7 to 2.9 years after starting antiretroviral therapy. Here is the DNA: TGTGCCAGCAGCCTAACTCTAGCGTACACAGATACGCAGTATTTT. Translated, this is CASSLTLAYTDTQYF.